This TCR beta chain emerged from a study of identical twins. Broader study findings: Out-of-frame sharing of TCR alpha in monozygotic twins was underestimated by models. Insertions ran lower in abundant cord blood beta clonotypes, though not in memory repertoires.

It was template switching that added a universal primer site, and there were unique molecular identifiers on the cDNA. One entry per CDR3 protein, called by TCRdb with MiXCR from the 5' RACE reads. Here the sample spans 1.5 million to 2 million distinct CDR3 sequences, less than 35% being singletons. As regards this clonotype: No antigen is known for it.

This CDR3 contains 15 residues. V lost 3 bases and J 5 bases, leaving 19 bases between the germline ends. Germline V gives CDR1 DFQATT, CDR2 SNEGSKA (reference sequence). V and J are TRBV20-1 and TRBJ1-1; maybe TRBD1 (6 bases). The sequence came from a newborn girl in good health. Material for sequencing was cord blood. The CDR3 DNA reads TGCAGTGCTAGTGAATCCCCAGGGGTTGGAACTGAAGCTTTCTTT. Its translation is CSASESPGVGTEAFF.